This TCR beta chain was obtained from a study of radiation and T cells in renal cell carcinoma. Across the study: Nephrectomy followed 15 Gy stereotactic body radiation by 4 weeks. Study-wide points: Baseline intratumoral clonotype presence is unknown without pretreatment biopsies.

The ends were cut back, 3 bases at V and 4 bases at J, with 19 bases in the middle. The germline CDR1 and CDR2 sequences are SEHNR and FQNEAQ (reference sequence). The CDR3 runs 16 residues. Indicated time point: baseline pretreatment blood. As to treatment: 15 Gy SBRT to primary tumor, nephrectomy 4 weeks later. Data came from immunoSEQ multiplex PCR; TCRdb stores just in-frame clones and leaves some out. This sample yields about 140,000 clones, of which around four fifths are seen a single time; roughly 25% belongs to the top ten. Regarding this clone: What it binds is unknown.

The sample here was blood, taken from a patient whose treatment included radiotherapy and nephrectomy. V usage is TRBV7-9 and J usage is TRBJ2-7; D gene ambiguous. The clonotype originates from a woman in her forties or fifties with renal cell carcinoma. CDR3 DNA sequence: TGTGCCAGCAGCTTCCCGGGCCCTTCGGAAATATACGAGCAGTACTTC. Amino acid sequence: CASSFPGPSEIYEQYF.